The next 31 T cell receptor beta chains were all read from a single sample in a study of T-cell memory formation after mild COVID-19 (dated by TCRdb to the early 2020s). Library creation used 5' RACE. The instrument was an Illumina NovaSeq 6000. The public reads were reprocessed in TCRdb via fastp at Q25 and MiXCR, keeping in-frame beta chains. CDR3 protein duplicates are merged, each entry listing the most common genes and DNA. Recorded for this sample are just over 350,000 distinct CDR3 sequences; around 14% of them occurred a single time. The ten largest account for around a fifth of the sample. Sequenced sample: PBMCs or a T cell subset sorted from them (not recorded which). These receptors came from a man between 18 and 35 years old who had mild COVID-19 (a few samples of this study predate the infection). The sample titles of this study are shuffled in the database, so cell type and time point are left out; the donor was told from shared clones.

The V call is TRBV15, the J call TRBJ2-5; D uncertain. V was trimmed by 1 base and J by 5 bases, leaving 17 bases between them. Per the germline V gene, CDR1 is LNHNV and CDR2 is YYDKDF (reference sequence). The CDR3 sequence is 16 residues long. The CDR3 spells CATSRVNSPHAETQYF. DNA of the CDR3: TGTGCCACCAGCAGAGTGAATTCCCCTCATGCCGAGACCCAGTACTTC.

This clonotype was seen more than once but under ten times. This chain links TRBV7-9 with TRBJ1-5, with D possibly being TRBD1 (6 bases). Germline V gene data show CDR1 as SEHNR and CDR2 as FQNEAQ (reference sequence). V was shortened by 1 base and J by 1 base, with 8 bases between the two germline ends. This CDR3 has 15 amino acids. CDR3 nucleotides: TGTGCCAGCAGCTTAGAGGGGGGGAGCAATCAGCCCCAGCATTTT. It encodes CASSLEGGSNQPQHF.

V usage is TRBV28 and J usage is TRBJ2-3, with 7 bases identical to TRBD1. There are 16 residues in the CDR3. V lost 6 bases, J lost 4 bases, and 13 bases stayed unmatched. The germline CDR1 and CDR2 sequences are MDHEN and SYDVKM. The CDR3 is CASSRNRGWVPDTQYF. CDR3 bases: TGTGCCAGCAGCCGAAACAGGGGATGGGTGCCAGATACGCAGTATTTT.

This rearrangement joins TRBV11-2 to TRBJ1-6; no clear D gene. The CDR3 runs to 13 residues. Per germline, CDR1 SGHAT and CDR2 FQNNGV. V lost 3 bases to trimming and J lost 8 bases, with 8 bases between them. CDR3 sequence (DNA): TGTGCCAGCAGCTTCGCGGTTTATTCACCCCTCCACTTT. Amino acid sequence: CASSFAVYSPLHF.

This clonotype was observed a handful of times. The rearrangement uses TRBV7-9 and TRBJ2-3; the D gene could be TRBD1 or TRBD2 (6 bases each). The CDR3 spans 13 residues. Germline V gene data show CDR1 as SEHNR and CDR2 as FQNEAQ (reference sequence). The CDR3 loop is CSSRRGQGDTQYF. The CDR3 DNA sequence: TGTTCTTCACGACGGGGGCAAGGAGATACGCAGTATTTT.

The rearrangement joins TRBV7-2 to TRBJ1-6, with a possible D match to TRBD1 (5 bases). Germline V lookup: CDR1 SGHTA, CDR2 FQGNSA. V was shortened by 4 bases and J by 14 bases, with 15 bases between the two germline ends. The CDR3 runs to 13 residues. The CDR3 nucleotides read TGTGCCAGCAGCTCACGGGGAGGGGAGACCCTCCACTTT. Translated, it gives CASSSRGGETLHF.

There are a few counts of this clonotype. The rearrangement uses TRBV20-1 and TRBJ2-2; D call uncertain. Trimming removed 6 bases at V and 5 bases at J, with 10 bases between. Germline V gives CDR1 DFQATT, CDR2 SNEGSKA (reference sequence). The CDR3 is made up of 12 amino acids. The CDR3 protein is CSAPEVTGELFF. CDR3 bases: TGCAGTGCCCCGGAAGTAACCGGGGAGCTGTTTTTT.

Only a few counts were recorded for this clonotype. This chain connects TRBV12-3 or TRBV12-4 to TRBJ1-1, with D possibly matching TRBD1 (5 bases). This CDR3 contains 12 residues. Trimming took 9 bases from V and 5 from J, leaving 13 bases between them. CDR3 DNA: TGTGCCAGTAGAGCGGGGCTTACTGAAGCTTTCTTT. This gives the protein CASRAGLTEAFF.

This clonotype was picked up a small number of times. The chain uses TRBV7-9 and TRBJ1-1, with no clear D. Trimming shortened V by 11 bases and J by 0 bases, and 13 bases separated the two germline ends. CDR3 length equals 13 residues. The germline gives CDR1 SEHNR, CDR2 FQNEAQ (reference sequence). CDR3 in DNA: TGTGCCGGGTCGGGGTCTATGAACACTGAAGCTTTCTTT. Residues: CAGSGSMNTEAFF. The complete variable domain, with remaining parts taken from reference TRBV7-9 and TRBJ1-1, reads DTGVSQNPRHKITKRGQNVTFRCDPISEHNRLYWYRQTLGQGPEFLTYFQNEAQLEKSRLLSDRFSAERPKGSFSTLEIQRTEQGDSAMYLCAGSGSMNTEAFFGQGTRLTVV.

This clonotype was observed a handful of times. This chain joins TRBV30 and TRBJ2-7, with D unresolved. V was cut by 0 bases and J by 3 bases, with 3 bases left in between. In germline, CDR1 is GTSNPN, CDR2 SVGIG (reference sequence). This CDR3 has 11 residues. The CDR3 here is CAWSVGYEQYF. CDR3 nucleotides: TGTGCCTGGAGTGTGGGCTACGAGCAGTACTTC.

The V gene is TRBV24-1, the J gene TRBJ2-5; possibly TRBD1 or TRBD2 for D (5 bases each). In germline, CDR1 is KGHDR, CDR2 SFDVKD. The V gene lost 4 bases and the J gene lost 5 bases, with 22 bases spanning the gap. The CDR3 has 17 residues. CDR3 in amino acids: CATSDPMGRRGRETQYF. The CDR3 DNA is TGTGCCACCAGTGACCCCATGGGACGCCGGGGTCGGGAGACCCAGTACTTC.

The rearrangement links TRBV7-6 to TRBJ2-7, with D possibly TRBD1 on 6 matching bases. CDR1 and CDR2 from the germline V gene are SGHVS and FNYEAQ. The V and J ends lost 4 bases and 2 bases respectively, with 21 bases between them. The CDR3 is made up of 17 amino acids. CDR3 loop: CASSYLDSGYQAYEQYF. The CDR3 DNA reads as TGTGCCAGCAGCTATCTGGACAGCGGATACCAAGCCTACGAGCAGTACTTC.

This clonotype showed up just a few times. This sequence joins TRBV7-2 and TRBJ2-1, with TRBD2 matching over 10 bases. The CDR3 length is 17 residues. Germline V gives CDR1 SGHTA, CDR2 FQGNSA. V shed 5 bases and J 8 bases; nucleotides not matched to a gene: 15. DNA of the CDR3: TGTGCCAGCAGCCTCCCCTACGAAGCGGGAGGGTGGGATGAGCAGTTCTTC. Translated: CASSLPYEAGGWDEQFF.

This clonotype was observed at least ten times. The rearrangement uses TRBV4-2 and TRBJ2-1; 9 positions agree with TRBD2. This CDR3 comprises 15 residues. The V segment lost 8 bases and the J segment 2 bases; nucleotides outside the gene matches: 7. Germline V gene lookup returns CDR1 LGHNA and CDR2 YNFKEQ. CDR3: CASLSGGTTYNEQFF. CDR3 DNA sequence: TGTGCCAGCTTAAGCGGGGGGACAACCTACAATGAGCAGTTCTTC.

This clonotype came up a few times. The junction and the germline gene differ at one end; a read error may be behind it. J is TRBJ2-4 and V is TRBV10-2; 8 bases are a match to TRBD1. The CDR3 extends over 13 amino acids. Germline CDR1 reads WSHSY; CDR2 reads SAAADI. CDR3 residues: CASSESWSHRGNF. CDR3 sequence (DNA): TGCGCCAGCAGTGAGTCGTGGAGTCACAGGGGGAACTTC.

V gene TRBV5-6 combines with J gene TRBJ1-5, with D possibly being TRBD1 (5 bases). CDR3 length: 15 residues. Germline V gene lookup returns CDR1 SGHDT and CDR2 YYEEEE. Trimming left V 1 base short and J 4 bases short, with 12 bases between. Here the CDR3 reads CASSLIQEGNQPQHF. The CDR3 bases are TGTGCCAGCAGCTTGATACAGGAGGGTAATCAGCCCCAGCATTTT.

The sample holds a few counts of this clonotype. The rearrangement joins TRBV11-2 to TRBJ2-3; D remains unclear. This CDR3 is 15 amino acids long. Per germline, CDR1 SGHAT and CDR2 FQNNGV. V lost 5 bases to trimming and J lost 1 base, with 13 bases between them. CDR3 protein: CASSPPLLGTDTQYF. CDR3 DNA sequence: TGTGCCAGCAGCCCCCCCCTCCTGGGCACAGATACGCAGTATTTT.

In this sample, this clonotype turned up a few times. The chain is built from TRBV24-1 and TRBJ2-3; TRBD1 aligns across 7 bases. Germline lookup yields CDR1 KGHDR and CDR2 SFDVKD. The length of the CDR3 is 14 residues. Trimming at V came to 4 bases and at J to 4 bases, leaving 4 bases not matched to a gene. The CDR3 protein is CATSDRGNADTQYF. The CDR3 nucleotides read TGTGCCACCAGTGACAGGGGGAACGCAGATACGCAGTATTTT.

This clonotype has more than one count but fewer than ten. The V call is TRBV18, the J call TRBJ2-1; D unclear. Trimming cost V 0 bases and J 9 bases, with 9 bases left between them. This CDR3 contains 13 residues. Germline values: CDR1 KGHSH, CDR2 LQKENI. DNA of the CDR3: TGTGCCAGCTCACCACCGGGCTCTGGTGAGCAGTTCTTC. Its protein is CASSPPGSGEQFF.

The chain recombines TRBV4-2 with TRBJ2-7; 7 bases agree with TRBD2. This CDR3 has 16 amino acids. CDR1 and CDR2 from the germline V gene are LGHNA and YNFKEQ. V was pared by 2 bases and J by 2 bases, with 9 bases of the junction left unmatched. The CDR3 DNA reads TGTGCCAGCAGCCAATTGCGTTTGACTAGCACCTACGAGCAGTACTTC. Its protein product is CASSQLRLTSTYEQYF.

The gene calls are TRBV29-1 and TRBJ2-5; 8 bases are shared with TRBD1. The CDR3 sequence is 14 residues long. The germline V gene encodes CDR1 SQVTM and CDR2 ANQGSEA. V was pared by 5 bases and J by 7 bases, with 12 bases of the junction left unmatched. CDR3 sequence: CSVTDRGPSGTQYF. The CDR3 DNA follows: TGCAGCGTTACTGACAGGGGCCCTTCAGGGACCCAGTACTTC.

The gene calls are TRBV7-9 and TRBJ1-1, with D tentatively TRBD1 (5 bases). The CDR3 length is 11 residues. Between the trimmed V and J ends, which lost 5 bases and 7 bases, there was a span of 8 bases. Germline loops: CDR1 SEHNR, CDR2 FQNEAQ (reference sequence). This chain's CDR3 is CASSPRVEAFF. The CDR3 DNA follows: TGTGCCAGCAGCCCCAGGGTTGAAGCTTTCTTT.

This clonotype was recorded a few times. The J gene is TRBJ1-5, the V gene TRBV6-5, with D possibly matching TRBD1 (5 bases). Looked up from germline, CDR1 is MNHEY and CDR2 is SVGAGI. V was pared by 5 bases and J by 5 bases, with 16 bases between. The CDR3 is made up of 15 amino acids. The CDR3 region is CASSPGQGNYQPQHF. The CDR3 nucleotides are TGTGCCAGCAGTCCCGGGCAGGGAAACTATCAGCCCCAGCATTTT.

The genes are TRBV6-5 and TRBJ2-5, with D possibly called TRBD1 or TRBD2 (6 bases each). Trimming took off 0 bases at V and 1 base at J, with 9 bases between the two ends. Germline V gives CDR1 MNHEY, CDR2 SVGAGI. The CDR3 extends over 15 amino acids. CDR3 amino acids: CASSYSGGLQETQYF. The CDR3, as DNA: TGTGCCAGCAGTTACTCCGGGGGCCTCCAAGAGACCCAGTACTTC.

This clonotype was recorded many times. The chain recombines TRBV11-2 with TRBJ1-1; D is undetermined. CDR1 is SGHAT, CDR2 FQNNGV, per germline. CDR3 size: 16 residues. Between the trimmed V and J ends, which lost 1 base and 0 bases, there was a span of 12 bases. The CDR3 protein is CASSLVADGMNTEAFF. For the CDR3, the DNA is TGTGCCAGCAGCTTAGTGGCGGACGGCATGAACACTGAAGCTTTCTTT.

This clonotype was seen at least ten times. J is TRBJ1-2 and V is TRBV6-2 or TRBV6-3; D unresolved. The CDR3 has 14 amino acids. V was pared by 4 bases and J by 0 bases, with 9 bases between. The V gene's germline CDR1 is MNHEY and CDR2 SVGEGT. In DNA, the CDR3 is TGTGCCAGCAGTTGGACGGTGCCTAACTATGGCTACACCTTC. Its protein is CASSWTVPNYGYTF.

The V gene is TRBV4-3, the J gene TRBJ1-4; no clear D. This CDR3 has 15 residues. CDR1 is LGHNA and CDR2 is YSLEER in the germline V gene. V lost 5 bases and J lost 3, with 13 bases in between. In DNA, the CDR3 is TGCGCCAGCAGCGGCCGGACGGCAGCTAATGAAAAACTGTTTTTT. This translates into CASSGRTAANEKLFF.

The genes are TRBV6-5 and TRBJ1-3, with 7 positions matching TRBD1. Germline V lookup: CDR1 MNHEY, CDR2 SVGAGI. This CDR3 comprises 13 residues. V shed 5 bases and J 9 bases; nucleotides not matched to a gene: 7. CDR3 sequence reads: CASSQDREGTIYF. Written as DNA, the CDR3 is TGTGCCAGCAGTCAAGACAGGGAAGGCACCATATATTTT.

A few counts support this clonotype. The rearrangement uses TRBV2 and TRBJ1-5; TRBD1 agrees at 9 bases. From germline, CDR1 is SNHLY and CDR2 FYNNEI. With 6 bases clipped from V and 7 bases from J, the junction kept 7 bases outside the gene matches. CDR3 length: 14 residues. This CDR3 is CASRPGQGRQPQHF. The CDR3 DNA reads TGTGCCAGCAGACCGGGACAGGGAAGACAGCCCCAGCATTTT. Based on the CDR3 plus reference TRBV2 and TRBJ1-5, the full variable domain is EPEVTQTPSHQVTQMGQEVILRCVPISNHLYFYWYRQILGQKVEFLVSFYNNEISEKSEIFDDQFSVERPDGSNFTLKIRSTKLEDSAMYFCASRPGQGRQPQHFGDGTRLSIL.

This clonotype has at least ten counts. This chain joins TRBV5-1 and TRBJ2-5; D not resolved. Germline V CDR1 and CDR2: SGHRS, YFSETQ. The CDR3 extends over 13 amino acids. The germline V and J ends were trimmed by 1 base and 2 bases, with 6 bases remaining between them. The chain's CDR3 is CASSLTVQETQYF. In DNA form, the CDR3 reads TGCGCCAGCAGCTTGACAGTTCAAGAGACCCAGTACTTC.

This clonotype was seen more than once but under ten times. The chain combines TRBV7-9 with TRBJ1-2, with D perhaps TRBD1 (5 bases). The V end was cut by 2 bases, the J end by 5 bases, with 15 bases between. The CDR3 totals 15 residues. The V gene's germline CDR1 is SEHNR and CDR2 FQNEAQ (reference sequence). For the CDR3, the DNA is TGTGCCAGCAGCTTATCCCCGTGGGGGGGGTATGGCTACACCTTC. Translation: CASSLSPWGGYGYTF.